The following is a T cell receptor beta chain sequence with its context. What it binds is not known. This record comes from a study of T cells in localized non-small cell lung cancer. General study results and limits: Among blood samples, higher T cell density accompanied longer overall survival. Among the tissues sampled, uninvolved adjacent lung had the highest T cell clonality, above tumor.

Trimming removed 4 bases at V and 4 bases at J, with 10 bases between. Germline V gene sequence: CDR1 GTSNPN, CDR2 SVGIG (reference sequence). The CDR3 consists of 12 residues. Profiling relied on immunoSEQ multiplex PCR, and the TCRdb table lists in-frame clones only, not all of them. The data contain some 19,000 clones, 90% to 95% of them singletons. The chain combines TRBV30 with TRBJ2-5, with D perhaps TRBD1 (5 bases). This receptor was obtained from a male donor at least 60 years old with stage I squamous cell lung carcinoma. The material was peripheral blood, obtained before any cancer treatment. Here the CDR3 reads CAWKQGGETQYF. CDR3 coding DNA: TGTGCCTGGAAGCAGGGTGGAGAGACCCAGTACTTC.